The 32 T cell receptor beta chains listed next were all sequenced from one sample in a study of T cell responses to AZD1222 COVID-19 vaccine (dated by TCRdb to about 2021). The time point label of this sample denotes: baseline before first vaccination. The library was made by the immunoSEQ multiplex PCR assay. TCRdb re-hosts the immuneACCESS table, in-frame sequences only. Its copies lack some clones; in the studies checked, an unresolved V gene accounts for under half of them, and the cause for the rest is not known. The sample table lists 100,000 or so clones, approximately 90% of them with a count of one. The biggest ten clones account for 1% to 1.5% of the sample. Here the sequenced sample was peripheral blood, taken on day 0 of AZD1222 vaccination. These receptors were taken from an adult in good health.

This clone was recorded only once. This chain joins TRBV9 and TRBJ1-4; D might be TRBD1 (6 bases). The CDR3 covers 13 residues. The germline CDR1 and CDR2 sequences are SGDLS and YYNGEE. With 1 base removed from V and 6 bases from J, the gap between germline ends came to 7 bases. For the CDR3, the DNA is TGTGCCAGCAGCGTACCAGGGGATGAAAAACTGTTTTTT. It translates to CASSVPGDEKLFF.

The gene calls are TRBV2 and TRBJ1-4; D gene ambiguous. CDR3 length equals 11 residues. Germline V CDR1 and CDR2: SNHLY, FYNNEI. CDR3 sequence reads: CAWARGEKLFF. CDR3 bases: TGTGCATGGGCCCGGGGTGAAAAACTGTTTTTT.

This sequence joins TRBV24-1 and TRBJ2-5; tentatively, D is TRBD1 (6 bases). CDR3 length equals 11 residues. Trimming cost V 10 bases and J 3 bases, with 8 bases left between them. Per the germline V gene, CDR1 is KGHDR and CDR2 is SFDVKD. CDR3 region: CATQGEETQYF. CDR3 DNA: TGTGCCACACAGGGAGAAGAGACCCAGTACTTC.

The chain joins TRBV27 to TRBJ1-4; 7 bases align to TRBD1. Germline CDR1 reads MNHEY; CDR2 reads SMNVEV (reference sequence). The J segment lost 8 bases and the V segment lost 5 bases, leaving 11 bases of the junction unmatched. The CDR3 consists of 15 residues. The CDR3 protein is CASSPPDRANEKLFF. CDR3 nucleotide sequence: TGTGCCAGCAGTCCTCCAGACAGGGCAAACGAAAAACTGTTTTTT.

The chain combines TRBV19 with TRBJ1-1; D possibly corresponds to TRBD1 (5 bases). The V end lost 3 bases, the J end lost 4 bases, and 18 bases lay between the germline ends. CDR1 LNHDA and CDR2 SQIVND come from the germline V gene (reference sequence). This CDR3 has 16 amino acids. CDR3 residues: CASSIRSEGKATEAFF. CDR3 DNA sequence: TGTGCCAGTAGTATTCGCTCGGAGGGGAAGGCCACTGAAGCTTTCTTT.

This sequence joins TRBV27 and TRBJ1-2, with D possibly matching TRBD1 (6 bases). V lost 6 bases and J lost 4, with 15 bases in between. Germline V gene data show CDR1 as MNHEY and CDR2 as SMNVEV (reference sequence). The CDR3 extends over 14 amino acids. The DNA of the CDR3 is TGTGCCAGCAGCCCAGGGACAAAACTCTATGGCTACACCTTC. Translated, it gives CASSPGTKLYGYTF.

The chain recombines TRBV9 with TRBJ1-3, with 7 positions matching TRBD1. This CDR3 spans 17 amino acids. Germline loops: CDR1 SGDLS, CDR2 YYNGEE. Trimming removed 3 bases from V and 4 bases from J; junction bases left unmatched: 13. The CDR3 reads CASSETPPGGSGNTIYF. The CDR3 DNA reads as TGTGCCAGCAGCGAGACCCCACCAGGGGGGAGCGGAAACACCATATATTTT.

Concerning this clone itself: Its ends do not fully match the called genes, so a read error is possible. This rearrangement joins TRBV10-3 to TRBJ1-2, with unresolved D. Germline-derived CDR1 and CDR2 are ENHRY and SYGVKD. CDR3 size: 14 residues. The chain's CDR3 is CAITETSRAYGYTF. The CDR3, as DNA: TGTGCCATCACTGAGACTTCCCGGGCCTATGGCTACACCTTC.

This clone was picked up one time. The chain recombines TRBV28 with TRBJ1-2; D is possibly TRBD1 (5 bases). The germline CDR1 and CDR2 sequences are MDHEN and SYDVKM. The CDR3 runs to 14 residues. The germline V and J ends were trimmed by 11 bases and 4 bases, with 20 bases remaining between them. CDR3 sequence: CAVRARPRGYGYTF. The CDR3 DNA reads TGTGCCGTCAGGGCCCGACCCCGGGGCTATGGCTACACCTTC.

V is TRBV27 and J is TRBJ2-7, with unresolved D. V was cut by 2 bases and J by 6 bases, with 14 bases left in between. Germline V gene data show CDR1 as MNHEY and CDR2 as SMNVEV (reference sequence). The CDR3 runs to 14 residues. The CDR3 nucleotides are TGTGCCAGCAGTTTAAAGGTCTCTCGCCGCGAGCAGTACTTC. It codes for CASSLKVSRREQYF.

The V gene is TRBV30, the J gene TRBJ1-2, with 7 positions matching TRBD1. The CDR3 is made up of 13 amino acids. Trimming took 8 bases from V and 4 from J; bases not matched to a gene: 10. CDR1 is GTSNPN and CDR2 is SVGIG in the germline V gene (reference sequence). The CDR3 is CAHGQDNTYGYTF. Here the CDR3 DNA reads TGTGCCCACGGACAGGATAACACCTATGGCTACACCTTC.

The rearrangement links TRBV6-6 to TRBJ1-6; 7 nucleotides line up with TRBD1. This CDR3 contains 15 residues. Trimming removed 2 bases from V and 10 bases from J; junction bases left unmatched: 8. Germline V gene data show CDR1 as MNHNY and CDR2 as SVGAGI (reference sequence). The CDR3 coding sequence is TGTGCCAGCAGTTACAGCAGGGGGAAAGGATCACCCCTCCACTTT. This gives the protein CASSYSRGKGSPLHF.

The chain uses TRBV5-8 and TRBJ2-7; the D call may be TRBD1 or TRBD2 (6 bases each). The length of the CDR3 is 14 residues. The germline CDR1 and CDR2 sequences are SGHTS and YDEGEE. Trimming pared 0 bases from V and 3 bases from J, leaving 10 bases between. CDR3 sequence reads: CASSLDKGGYEQYF. In DNA, the CDR3 is TGTGCCAGCAGCTTGGACAAGGGGGGCTACGAGCAGTACTTC.

The DNA for the CDR3 is TGTGCCAGCAGTATCGGGACAGGGACCTCTGGCTACACCTTC. It is translated as CASSIGTGTSGYTF. This sequence joins TRBV28 and TRBJ1-2; 9 bases map to TRBD1. The trim removed 5 bases at V and 7 bases at J, leaving 8 bases unmatched. Germline assignment: CDR1 MDHEN and CDR2 SYDVKM. This CDR3 region has 14 residues.

The chain uses TRBV5-1 and TRBJ1-3; D gene ambiguous. V lost 0 bases, J lost 3 bases, and 7 bases lay in between. The germline V gene encodes CDR1 SGHRS and CDR2 YFSETQ. The length of the CDR3 is 14 residues. The CDR3 sequence: CASSLGLDGNTIYF. The CDR3 coding sequence is TGCGCCAGCAGCTTGGGATTAGATGGAAACACCATATATTTT.

The V gene is TRBV28, the J gene TRBJ2-4; tentative D call: TRBD1 (6 bases). The CDR3 runs 15 residues. The V gene's germline CDR1 is MDHEN and CDR2 SYDVKM. Trimming stripped 2 bases from V and 8 bases from J, with 16 bases between. CDR3 in DNA: TGTGCCAGCAGTTTACTCTCCAGGCCAGGGGACATTCAGTACTTC. Amino acids: CASSLLSRPGDIQYF.

The V call is TRBV2, the J call TRBJ1-2, with D unresolved. In germline, CDR1 is SNHLY, CDR2 FYNNEI. Trimming took 8 bases from V and 6 from J, leaving 13 bases between them. This CDR3 has 12 amino acids. CDR3 bases: TGTGCCAGCGAGTGGACCTTGGATGGCTACACCTTC. Residues: CASEWTLDGYTF.

The chain couples TRBV2 to TRBJ1-2; 8 nucleotides match TRBD1. The CDR3 spans 13 residues. V shed 8 bases, J shed 4 bases, and the junction held 6 bases outside the gene matches. Germline V gene data show CDR1 as SNHLY and CDR2 as FYNNEI. The CDR3 loop is CASRTDRGYGYTF. CDR3 DNA sequence: TGTGCCAGCCGAACCGACAGGGGCTATGGCTACACCTTC.

The rearrangement links TRBV27 to TRBJ2-5, with 8 bases that match TRBD2. V trimming: 2 bases; J trimming: 4 bases; junction bases outside the gene matches: 0. The length of the CDR3 is 13 residues. Germline V CDR1 and CDR2: MNHEY, SMNVEV (reference sequence). CDR3 residues: CASSLGTRETQYF. In DNA, the CDR3 is TGTGCCAGCAGTTTAGGGACTAGAGAGACCCAGTACTTC.

This chain links TRBV7-8 with TRBJ2-2; TRBD1 matches 7 bases. This CDR3 region has 15 residues. The germline gives CDR1 SGHVS, CDR2 FQNEAQ. V trimming: 5 bases; J trimming: 4 bases; junction bases outside the gene matches: 7. The CDR3 sequence: CASSLRDSVTGELFF. DNA for the CDR3: TGTGCCAGCAGCCTCCGGGACAGTGTCACCGGGGAGCTGTTTTTT.

The rearrangement links TRBV19 to TRBJ2-2; TRBD1 matches 7 bases. There are 15 residues in the CDR3. V lost 5 bases, J lost 2 bases, and 5 bases stayed unmatched. Germline V gene data show CDR1 as LNHDA and CDR2 as SQIVND (reference sequence). The CDR3 is CASSLGQENTGELFF. The CDR3 DNA sequence: TGTGCCAGTAGTCTCGGACAGGAAAACACCGGGGAGCTGTTTTTT.

The V and J genes are TRBV2 and TRBJ1-3; D not certain. Germline values: CDR1 SNHLY, CDR2 FYNNEI. The CDR3 is made up of 13 amino acids. V was trimmed by 6 bases and J by 7 bases, leaving 13 bases between them. The CDR3 sequence is CASSPEASNTIYF. The CDR3, as DNA: TGTGCCAGCAGCCCGGAGGCGTCGAACACCATATATTTT.

This clone was detected only a few times. The V gene is TRBV6-5, the J gene TRBJ1-6; D remains unclear. This CDR3 contains 15 residues. V shed 0 bases and J shed 10 bases, with 13 bases lying between them. From germline, CDR1 is MNHEY and CDR2 SVGAGI. CDR3 DNA sequence: TGTGCCAGCAGTTACTCGAGAGAGGCTGGGTCACCCCTCCACTTT. Encoded protein: CASSYSREAGSPLHF.

The chain combines TRBV12-3 or TRBV12-4 with TRBJ1-1; D remains unclear. The CDR3 is made up of 13 amino acids. The V end was cut by 7 bases, the J end by 4 bases, with 13 bases between. The CDR3 region has the DNA TGTGCCAGCACTTCTGCCGGTGCCACTGAAGCTTTCTTT. Protein sequence: CASTSAGATEAFF.

This chain joins TRBV4-1 and TRBJ2-7; D perhaps matches TRBD2 (6 bases). The CDR3 extends over 15 amino acids. Trimming took off 3 bases at V and 0 bases at J, with 12 bases between the two ends. Germline CDR1 and CDR2: MGHRA and YSYEKL. This CDR3 is CASSQSAGFSYEQYF. CDR3 DNA: TGCGCCAGCAGCCAGTCAGCGGGCTTCTCCTACGAGCAGTACTTC.

V usage is TRBV18 and J usage is TRBJ2-3, with D hard to call. Trimming took 2 bases from V and 2 from J, leaving 2 bases between them. The CDR3 is 12 residues long. Germline CDR1 is KGHSH and CDR2 is LQKENI. CDR3 coding DNA: TGTGCCAGCTCACCAGTCACAGATACGCAGTATTTT. Encoded protein: CASSPVTDTQYF.

The chain is built from TRBV9 and TRBJ2-1, with D possibly matching TRBD2 (5 bases). V was pared by 4 bases and J by 10 bases, with 15 bases between. Germline-derived CDR1 and CDR2 are SGDLS and YYNGEE. This CDR3 spans 13 amino acids. CDR3 sequence: CASSPIIGEEQFF. CDR3 nucleotides: TGTGCCAGCAGCCCAATCATCGGGGAGGAGCAGTTCTTC.

The J gene is TRBJ1-4, the V gene TRBV7-8, with TRBD1 identical over 8 bases. The CDR3 runs 16 residues. Germline V lookup: CDR1 SGHVS, CDR2 FQNEAQ. Trimming at V came to 4 bases and at J to 6 bases, leaving 10 bases not matched to a gene. The CDR3 here is CASSWTSRQGHEKLFF. For the CDR3, the DNA is TGTGCCAGCAGCTGGACCTCCCGACAGGGGCATGAAAAACTGTTTTTT.

The rearrangement uses TRBV5-8 and TRBJ1-5, with D maybe TRBD1 (5 bases). Germline-derived CDR1 and CDR2 are SGHTS and YDEGEE. The CDR3 contains 12 residues. V was pared by 2 bases and J by 5 bases, with 5 bases between. The CDR3 coding sequence is TGTGCCAGCAGCTTCAGGGATCAGCCCCAGCATTTT. This codes for CASSFRDQPQHF.

V gene TRBV5-4 combines with J gene TRBJ2-1; D gene uncertain. Germline CDR1 reads SGHNT; CDR2 reads YYREEE (reference sequence). V was cut by 4 bases and J by 9 bases, with 17 bases left in between. CDR3 size: 14 residues. The DNA of the CDR3 is TGTGCCAGCAGCGGCGGCGGCGCGTCGTCTGAGCAGTTCTTC. It is translated as CASSGGGASSEQFF.

This clone was observed a few times. This chain connects TRBV28 to TRBJ2-6; no firm D call. The CDR3 has 13 amino acids. With 3 bases removed from V and 4 bases from J, the gap between germline ends came to 4 bases. Germline values: CDR1 MDHEN, CDR2 SYDVKM. The chain's CDR3 is CASSFAGANVLTF. DNA of the CDR3: TGTGCCAGCAGTTTTGCCGGGGCCAACGTCCTGACTTTC. Full variable domain (rest looked up from reference TRBV28 and TRBJ2-6): DVKVTQSSRYLVKRTGEKVFLECVQDMDHENMFWYRQDPGLGLRLIYFSYDVKMKEKGDIPEGYSVSREKKERFSLILESASTNQTSMYLCASSFAGANVLTFGAGSRLTVL.

The genes are TRBV18 and TRBJ2-1, with TRBD2 matching 9 bases. This CDR3 is 15 amino acids long. Germline lookup yields CDR1 KGHSH and CDR2 LQKENI. After removal of 0 bases from V and 9 bases from J, the junction contained 6 bases not matched to a gene. CDR3 bases: TGTGCCAGCTCACCACCACTGACTAGCGGTGTTGAGCAGTTCTTC. Amino acids: CASSPPLTSGVEQFF.